Reported below is one T cell receptor beta chain. The antigen this receptor binds is unknown. Nothing much larger sits one base from this clone, and base qualities are not available. The entry originates in a study of shared clonotypes between healthy human individuals (dated by TCRdb to about 2020). Regarding the research as a whole: The cohort comprised a couple of women and three men aged 18 to 49 years. Libraries were prepared and TCR repertoires were sequenced by different laboratories using diverse techniques, in order to increase sequencing depth and limit assay-specific biases. Each donor's leukapheresis produced roughly between about 0.8 and 10 billion PBMCs. To estimate repertoire size and how much clonotype sharing occurs between individuals, the study deeply sequenced the blood TCR repertoires of 5 or 6 healthy adults. Summary of the overall study and its limitations: The genetic and exposure-history diversity represented was limited by the small number of donors. Pairwise subsampling indicated that sequencing depth was expected to affect the degree of clonotype sharing among donors. Sampling was restricted to blood, and TCR repertoires in tissues likely differ from the TCR repertoires found in blood.

The germline V gene (reference sequence) sets CDR1 to MNHEY and CDR2 to SMNVEV. Spanning cysteine to phenylalanine, the CDR3 consists of 16 amino acids. The entry retains the CDR3 DNA only, 48 bases that are in frame from base 1. Between the V and J ends, shortened by 2 bases and 4 bases respectively, the junction contains 17 bases. Donors were healthy HIV-negative adults with no recently reported acute infections or vaccinations. Every donor was a Caucasian adult living in Nashville, Tennessee, USA. In the unsorted samples, tens of millions of PBMCs were counted, and genomic DNA was extracted using the QIAamp DNA Blood Mini kit. Blood was collected by leukapheresis, and PBMCs were isolated by Ficoll-Histopaque density gradient centrifugation and then cryopreserved in liquid nitrogen vapor phase. Using the deep immunoSEQ assay, TCR CDR3 regions were amplified from genomic DNA by multiplex PCR. Extracted genomic DNA from each cell subset was spread evenly across all wells of several immunoSEQ 96-well plates, with each plate serving as a replicate. For unsorted PBMC, roughly 0.3 ug of genomic DNA, equivalent to about 32,000 T cell genomes, went into each replicate PCR. Unsorted PBMC genomic DNA was sequenced across ten immunoSEQ deep assay plates. Purified libraries were quantified with a Qubit 3.0 fluorometer, sized on a Bioanalyzer 2100, and re-quantified with the KAPA Library Quantification kit. Every immunoSEQ 96-well plate was sequenced on a dedicated single-read 150-cycle Illumina NextSeq 550 flow cell. On the authors' methods: The immunoSEQ output contained only junctional sequences without quality scores, so filtering could not match that applied to full-length reads. To assign V/J genes and CDR3, sequences were annotated against IMGT germline references using PyIR, a Python wrapper for IgBLAST v1.9. Any read was removed if the V/J assignment was weak (E-value above 1e-6), the CDR3 was missing, or the read contained stop codons, out-of-frame junctions, or ambiguous translated residues. A V3J clonotype was defined by an identical inferred V gene, J gene, and CDR3 amino acid sequence. Percentage overlap between repertoires was computed as shared unique clonotypes divided by the size of the smaller repertoire. Repertoire richness was assessed with RTK rarefaction, the Chao1 estimator, and Recon v2.1 estimates of unobserved clonotypes. The clones in this table, taken by TCRdb from immuneACCESS, are in-frame only. Not every clone is retained; where verified, under half of the shortfall comes from an unresolved V gene, and the cause of the rest is unknown. V, J and clone size are taken as reported in that table, and D and trimming were inferred from the DNA itself. The sample table contains some 510,000 clones; only one count was recorded for 79% of them. Roughly 13% of the sample is taken by the ten largest.

This receptor was obtained from a woman aged 35 to 49 in good health. Some clones in this sample may be carry-over from other donors' samples. Sequencing input: PBMCs. The rearrangement joined TRBV27 to TRBJ1-2; no D gene can be assigned with confidence. For the CDR3, the sequence is CASSLKGWRYGYGYTF. The sequence in DNA is TGTGCCAGCAGTTTAAAGGGCTGGCGGTATGGCTATGGCTACACCTTC.